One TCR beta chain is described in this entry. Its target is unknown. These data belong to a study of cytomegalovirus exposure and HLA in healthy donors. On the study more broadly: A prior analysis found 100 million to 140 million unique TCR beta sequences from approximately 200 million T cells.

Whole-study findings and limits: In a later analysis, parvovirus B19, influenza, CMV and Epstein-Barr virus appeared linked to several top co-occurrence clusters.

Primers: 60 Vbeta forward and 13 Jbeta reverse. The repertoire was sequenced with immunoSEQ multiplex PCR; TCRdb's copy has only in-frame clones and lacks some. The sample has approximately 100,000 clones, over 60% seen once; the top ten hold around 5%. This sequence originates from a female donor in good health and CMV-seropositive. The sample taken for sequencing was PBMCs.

The CDR3, as DNA: TGTGCCAGCAGAACGGACAGTGTCTATGGCTACACCTTC. Translated: CASRTDSVYGYTF. The chain has TRBV28 and TRBJ1-2, with D possibly TRBD1 on 6 matching bases. Looked up from germline, CDR1 is MDHEN and CDR2 is SYDVKM. Trimming took 6 bases from V and 4 from J, leaving 12 bases between them. The CDR3 sequence is 13 residues long.